This entry lists 22 T cell receptor beta chains sequenced from one sample in a study of OX40 agonist ivuxolimab in advanced cancers. Data came from immunoSEQ multiplex PCR; TCRdb stores just in-frame clones and leaves some out. Here the sample spans roughly 70,000 clones, roughly 84% being singletons. This material consisted of CD4+ or CD8+ T cells sorted from blood, taken in a trial of the OX40 agonist ivuxolimab. The receptors stem from an adult with an advanced solid tumor such as melanoma, head and neck, liver or kidney cancer.

This rearrangement joins TRBV5-1 to TRBJ2-6; D ambiguous. Germline loops: CDR1 SGHRS, CDR2 YFSETQ. The ends were cut back, 0 bases at V and 0 bases at J, with 4 bases in the middle. The CDR3 loop spans 15 amino acids. In DNA, the CDR3 is TGCGCCAGCAGCTTGGTGGTCTCTGGGGCCAACGTCCTGACTTTC. It yields the protein CASSLVVSGANVLTF.

The V gene is TRBV6-6, the J gene TRBJ2-7; either TRBD1 or TRBD2 may supply D (5 bases each). Germline V gives CDR1 MNHNY, CDR2 SVGAGI (reference sequence). This CDR3 contains 14 residues. Trimming cost V 0 bases and J 0 bases, with 6 bases left between them. CDR3 nucleotides: TGTGCCAGCAGTTACTCCGGGACCTCCTACGAGCAGTACTTC. Amino acid sequence: CASSYSGTSYEQYF.

This chain joins TRBV5-1 and TRBJ1-1; D is uncertain. The germline V gene has CDR1 SGHRS and CDR2 YFSETQ. The CDR3 sequence is 13 residues long. V shed 4 bases and J shed 7 bases, with 14 bases lying between them. The CDR3 DNA reads as TGCGCCAGCAGCCCCATTATGGGAGGTGAAGCTTTCTTT. It is translated as CASSPIMGGEAFF.

This chain joins TRBV19 and TRBJ1-1, with D possibly matching TRBD1 (5 bases). This CDR3 region has 18 residues. From germline, CDR1 is LNHDA and CDR2 SQIVND (reference sequence). Trimming removed 5 bases at V and 1 base at J, with 23 bases between. CDR3 sequence reads: CASSLPTGLRQTNTEAFF. In DNA form, the CDR3 reads TGTGCCAGTAGTCTCCCAACAGGATTACGGCAAACGAACACTGAAGCTTTCTTT.

The count of this clone is one. The chain combines TRBV29-1 with TRBJ1-2; D remains unclear. Germline V lookup: CDR1 SQVTM, CDR2 ANQGSEA. The CDR3 is 11 amino acids. V lost 0 bases and J lost 10, with 9 bases in between. Here the CDR3 DNA reads TGCAGCGTTGAAGATAGACGGTTCTACACCTTC. This codes for CSVEDRRFYTF.

V and J are TRBV19 and TRBJ2-2; 7 nucleotides align to TRBD1. The germline V gene has CDR1 LNHDA and CDR2 SQIVND (reference sequence). The CDR3 sequence is 16 residues long. After removal of 1 base from V and 6 bases from J, the junction contained 8 bases not matched to a gene. The CDR3 protein is CASSIGGGGRAGELFF. CDR3 nucleotide sequence: TGTGCCAGTAGTATAGGAGGGGGCGGTCGCGCCGGGGAGCTGTTTTTT.

This clone was observed a few times. The rearrangement joins TRBV7-3 to TRBJ2-1; D is uncertain. V was pared by 5 bases and J by 3 bases, with 17 bases between. Germline V lookup: CDR1 SGHTA, CDR2 FQGTGA. The CDR3 contains 16 residues. The CDR3 nucleotides read TGTGCCAGCAGCCCCCAGGCGAGCCAGGTCTACAATGAGCAGTTCTTC. Protein sequence: CASSPQASQVYNEQFF.

This clone was counted a single time. The chain links TRBV4-1 to TRBJ2-3; tentatively, D is TRBD1 or TRBD2 (6 bases each). CDR3 size: 14 residues. V was pared by 4 bases and J by 4 bases, with 12 bases between. The germline V gene has CDR1 MGHRA and CDR2 YSYEKL. CDR3 sequence: CASSLGGPPDTQYF. The CDR3 nucleotides are TGCGCCAGCAGCCTAGGGGGGCCCCCAGATACGCAGTATTTT.

J is TRBJ1-1 and V is TRBV7-2; 8 nucleotides agree with TRBD1. Germline V lookup: CDR1 SGHTA, CDR2 FQGNSA. Trimming at V came to 0 bases and at J to 1 base, leaving 1 base not matched to a gene. The CDR3 sequence is 15 residues long. The CDR3 coding sequence is TGTGCCAGCAGCTTAGCCGGGACAGGGAACACTGAAGCTTTCTTT. Translated: CASSLAGTGNTEAFF.

The chain joins TRBV5-1 to TRBJ1-2, with no clear D. The CDR3 runs to 13 residues. V was trimmed by 5 bases and J by 3 bases, leaving 11 bases between them. The germline V gene encodes CDR1 SGHRS and CDR2 YFSETQ. The CDR3 protein is CASSVSLDYGYTF. In DNA form, the CDR3 reads TGCGCCAGCAGTGTCAGTTTGGACTATGGCTACACCTTC.

The chain couples TRBV5-5 to TRBJ2-5; TRBD2 matches at 8 bases. The germline V gene has CDR1 SGHKS and CDR2 YYEKEE (reference sequence). After removal of 0 bases from V and 0 bases from J, the junction contained 4 bases not matched to a gene. The CDR3 is made up of 16 amino acids. CDR3 bases: TGTGCCAGCAGCTTGGGACTAGCGACCGACCAAGAGACCCAGTACTTC. Its translation is CASSLGLATDQETQYF.

V is TRBV2 and J is TRBJ2-2, with 9 bases matching TRBD1. Germline-derived CDR1 and CDR2 are SNHLY and FYNNEI. The CDR3 runs 14 residues. The V segment lost 7 bases and the J segment 7 bases; nucleotides outside the gene matches: 7. The CDR3 region has the DNA TGTGCCAGCACCCGGACAGGGGCTATCGGGGAGCTGTTTTTT. This codes for CASTRTGAIGELFF.

This clone came up a few times. The chain joins TRBV5-6 to TRBJ2-7; D not resolved. The germline V and J ends were trimmed by 0 bases and 3 bases, with 10 bases remaining between them. The CDR3 is 14 amino acids. Germline CDR1 SGHDT, CDR2 YYEEEE. The chain's CDR3 is CASSLEGGRYEQYF. CDR3 in DNA: TGTGCCAGCAGCTTGGAAGGTGGGCGCTACGAGCAGTACTTC.

This chain links TRBV11-2 with TRBJ2-5; D gene ambiguous. This CDR3 region has 12 residues. The germline gives CDR1 SGHAT, CDR2 FQNNGV. V dropped 5 bases and J dropped 5 bases, with 9 bases sitting between them. CDR3 residues: CASSPRMETQYF. For the CDR3, the DNA is TGTGCCAGCAGCCCCCGTATGGAGACCCAGTACTTC. The full variable domain, completed using reference TRBV11-2 and TRBJ2-5, is EAGVAQSPRYKIIEKRQSVAFWCNPISGHATLYWYQQILGQGPKLLIQFQNNGVVDDSQLPKDRFSAERLKGVDSTLKIQPAKLEDSAVYLCASSPRMETQYFGPGTRLLVL.

This chain links TRBV5-1 with TRBJ1-2; the D gene is possibly TRBD1 (5 bases). Germline V gene sequence: CDR1 SGHRS, CDR2 YFSETQ. This CDR3 is 14 amino acids long. V dropped 2 bases and J dropped 2 bases, with 10 bases sitting between them. The CDR3 region has the DNA TGCGCCAGCAGCTTCGATAGGGGCAACTATGGCTACACCTTC. The encoded protein is CASSFDRGNYGYTF.

The V and J genes are TRBV4-3 and TRBJ1-2, with 9 bases fitting TRBD1. The V segment lost 0 bases and the J segment 8 bases; nucleotides outside the gene matches: 7. Germline CDR1 reads LGHNA; CDR2 reads YSLEER. CDR3 length equals 15 residues. CDR3 DNA sequence: TGCGCCAGCAGCCAAGACATGGGACAGGGTGGGGGCTACACCTTC. Its translation: CASSQDMGQGGGYTF.

This chain joins TRBV5-1 and TRBJ2-1; 12 bases are a match to TRBD2. The CDR3 has 15 amino acids. V lost 0 bases to trimming and J lost 6 bases; unmatched junction nucleotides: 1. The germline CDR1 and CDR2 sequences are SGHRS and YFSETQ. The CDR3 DNA is TGCGCCAGCAGCTTGGGACTAGCGGGAGCCAATGAGCAGTTCTTC. Its translation is CASSLGLAGANEQFF.

The chain links TRBV30 to TRBJ1-2; maybe TRBD1 (6 bases). Trimming pared 1 base from V and 4 bases from J, leaving 7 bases between. Germline CDR1 is GTSNPN and CDR2 is SVGIG (reference sequence). CDR3 length: 12 amino acids. CDR3 nucleotides: TGTGCCTGGAGTGGGACAGCCTATGGCTACACCTTC. It is translated as CAWSGTAYGYTF.

CDR3 sequence reads: CASSLTELNEKLFF. The CDR3, as DNA: TGTGCCAGCAGCTTAACAGAACTAAATGAAAAACTGTTTTTT. The chain is built from TRBV5-5 and TRBJ1-4; no firm D call. The V end lost 2 bases, the J end lost 5 bases, and 10 bases lay between the germline ends. This CDR3 has 14 residues. CDR1 and CDR2 (germline): SGHKS, YYEKEE (reference sequence).

This clone was seen only once. CDR3 DNA sequence: TGTGCCATCGGGGACCGGGACAGGGAACAAGAGACCCAGTACTTC. Translating gives CAIGDRDREQETQYF. The chain has TRBV10-3 and TRBJ2-5, with 9 bases lining up with TRBD1. V gave up 8 bases and J gave up 2 bases; unmatched junction bases: 9. The CDR3 loop spans 15 amino acids. The V gene's germline CDR1 is ENHRY and CDR2 SYGVKD.

CDR3 loop: CASSLTNPGGRNEQYF. The CDR3, as DNA: TGTGCCAGCAGCTTAACAAACCCAGGGGGTAGGAACGAGCAGTACTTC. The V gene is TRBV7-2, the J gene TRBJ2-7; 7 nucleotides match TRBD1. Germline assignment: CDR1 SGHTA and CDR2 FQGNSA. The ends lost 2 bases at V and 5 bases at J; junction bases unmatched: 12. The CDR3 is made up of 16 amino acids. The full variable domain, in which reference TRBV7-2 and TRBJ2-7 provide the parts outside the CDR3, is GAGVSQSPSNKVTEKGKDVELRCDPISGHTALYWYRQSLGQGLEFLIYFQGNSAPDKSGLPSDRFSAERTGGSVSTLTIQRTQQEDSAVYLCASSLTNPGGRNEQYFGPGTRLTVT.

The chain has TRBV28 and TRBJ2-1; 7 positions agree with TRBD1. The length of the CDR3 is 17 residues. Germline trimming cut 4 bases from V and 1 base from J; bases unmatched to any gene: 10. Germline V gene data show CDR1 as MDHEN and CDR2 as SYDVKM. CDR3: CASSSPWTGLSYNEQFF. The DNA for the CDR3 is TGTGCCAGCAGTTCGCCGTGGACAGGCCTATCCTACAATGAGCAGTTCTTC.